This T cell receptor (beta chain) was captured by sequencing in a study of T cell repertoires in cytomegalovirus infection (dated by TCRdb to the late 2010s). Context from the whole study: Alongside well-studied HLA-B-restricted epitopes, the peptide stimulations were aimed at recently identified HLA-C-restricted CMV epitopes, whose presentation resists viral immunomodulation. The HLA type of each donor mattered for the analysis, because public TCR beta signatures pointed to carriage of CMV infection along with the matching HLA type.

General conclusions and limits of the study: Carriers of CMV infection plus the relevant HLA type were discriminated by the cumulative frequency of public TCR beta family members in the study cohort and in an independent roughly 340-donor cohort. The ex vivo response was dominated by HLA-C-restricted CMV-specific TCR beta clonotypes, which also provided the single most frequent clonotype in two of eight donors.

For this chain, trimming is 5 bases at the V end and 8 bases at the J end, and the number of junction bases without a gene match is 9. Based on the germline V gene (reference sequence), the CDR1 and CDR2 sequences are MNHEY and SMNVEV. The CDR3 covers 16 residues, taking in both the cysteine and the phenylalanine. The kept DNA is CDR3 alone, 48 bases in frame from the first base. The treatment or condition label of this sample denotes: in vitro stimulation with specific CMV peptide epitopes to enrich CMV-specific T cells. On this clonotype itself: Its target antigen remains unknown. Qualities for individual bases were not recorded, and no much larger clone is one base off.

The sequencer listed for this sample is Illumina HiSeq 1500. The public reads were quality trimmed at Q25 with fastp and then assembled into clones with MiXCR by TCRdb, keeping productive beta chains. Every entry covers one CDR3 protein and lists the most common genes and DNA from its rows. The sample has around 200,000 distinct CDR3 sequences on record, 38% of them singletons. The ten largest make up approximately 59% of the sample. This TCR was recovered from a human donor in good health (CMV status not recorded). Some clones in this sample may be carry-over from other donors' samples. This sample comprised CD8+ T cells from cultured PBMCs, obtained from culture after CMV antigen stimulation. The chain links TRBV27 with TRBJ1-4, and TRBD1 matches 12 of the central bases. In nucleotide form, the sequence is TGTGCCAGCAGTCCGTCCCCGGGACAGGGGGCCGAAAAACTGTTTTTT. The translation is CASSPSPGQGAEKLFF.